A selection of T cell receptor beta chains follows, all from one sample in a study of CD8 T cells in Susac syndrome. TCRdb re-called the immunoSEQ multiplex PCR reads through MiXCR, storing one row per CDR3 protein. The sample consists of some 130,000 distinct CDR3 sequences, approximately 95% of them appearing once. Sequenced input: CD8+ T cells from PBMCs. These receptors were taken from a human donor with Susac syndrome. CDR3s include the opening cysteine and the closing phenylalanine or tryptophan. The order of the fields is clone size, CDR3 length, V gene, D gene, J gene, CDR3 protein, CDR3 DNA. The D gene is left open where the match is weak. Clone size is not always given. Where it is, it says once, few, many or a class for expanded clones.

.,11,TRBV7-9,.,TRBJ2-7,CASSTDYEQYF,TGTGCCAGCAGCACAGACTACGAGCAGTACTTC
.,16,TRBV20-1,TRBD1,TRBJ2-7,CSARDHLRQGLYEQYF,TGCAGTGCTAGAGATCACCTCAGACAGGGGTTATACGAGCAGTACTTC
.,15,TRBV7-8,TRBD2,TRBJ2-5,CASSLAGGTQETQYF,TGTGCCAGCAGCCTAGCGGGAGGGACCCAAGAGACCCAGTACTTC
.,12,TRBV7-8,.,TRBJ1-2,CASSLKLGGYTF,TGTGCCAGCAGCTTGAAGCTGGGGGGCTACACCTTC
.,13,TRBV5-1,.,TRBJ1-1,CASTHGADTEAFF,TGCGCCAGCACCCACGGTGCGGACACTGAAGCTTTCTTT
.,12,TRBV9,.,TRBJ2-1,CASSVEPGEQFF,TGTGCCAGCAGCGTAGAGCCCGGGGAGCAGTTCTTC
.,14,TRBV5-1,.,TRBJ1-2,CASSGDTPEGGYTF,TGCGCCAGCAGCGGGGACACCCCTGAGGGCGGCTACACCTTC
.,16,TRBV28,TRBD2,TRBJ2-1,CASTPVGLAGGDEQFF,TGTGCCAGCACCCCGGTGGGATTAGCGGGAGGGGATGAGCAGTTCTTC
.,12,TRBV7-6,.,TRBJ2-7,CASSPPESEQYF,TGTGCCAGCAGCCCCCCCGAGAGCGAGCAGTACTTC
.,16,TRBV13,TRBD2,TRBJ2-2,CASSSLAGDLTGELFF,TGTGCCAGCAGCTCACTAGCGGGGGACCTCACCGGGGAGCTGTTTTTT
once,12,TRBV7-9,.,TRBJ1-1,CASSTGSPEAFF,TGTGCCAGCAGCACAGGGAGCCCTGAAGCTTTCTTT
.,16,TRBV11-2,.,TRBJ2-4,CASSLDPGTAQNIQYF,TGTGCCAGCAGCTTAGATCCCGGGACGGCCCAAAACATTCAGTACTTC
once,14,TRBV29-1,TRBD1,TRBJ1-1,CSLQGGRGGTEAFF,TGCAGCCTCCAAGGGGGCAGGGGAGGGACTGAAGCTTTCTTT
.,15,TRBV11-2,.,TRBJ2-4,CASSLWGSAKNIQYF,TGTGCCAGCAGCTTATGGGGGTCAGCCAAAAACATTCAGTACTTC
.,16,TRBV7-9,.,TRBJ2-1,CASSLALASDFNEQFF,TGTGCCAGCAGCTTAGCGCTAGCCAGCGACTTCAATGAGCAGTTCTTC
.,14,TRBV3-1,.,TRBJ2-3,CASSQRSHTDTQYF,TGTGCCAGCAGCCAGCGGAGTCACACAGATACGCAGTATTTT
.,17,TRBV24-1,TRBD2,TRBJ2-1,CATSDPREGSVYNEQFF,TGTGCCACCAGTGACCCTAGGGAGGGTTCTGTCTACAATGAGCAGTTCTTC
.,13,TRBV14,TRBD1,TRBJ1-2,CASSQDRANGYTF,TGTGCCAGCAGCCAGGACAGGGCTAATGGCTACACCTTC
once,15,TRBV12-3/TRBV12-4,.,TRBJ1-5,CASSLDGGGNQPQHF,TGTGCCAGCAGTTTAGACGGGGGCGGCAATCAGCCCCAGCATTTT
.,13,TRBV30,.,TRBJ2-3,CAGTLASTDTQYF,TGTGCCGGAACCCTAGCCAGCACAGATACGCAGTATTTT
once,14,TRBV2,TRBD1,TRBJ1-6,CASRGQGVNSPLHF,TGTGCCAGCAGGGGACAGGGGGTTAATTCACCCCTCCACTTT
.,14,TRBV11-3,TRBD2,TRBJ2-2,CASSFSGGTGELFF,TGTGCCAGCAGCTTTAGCGGGGGAACCGGGGAGCTGTTTTTT